The rows below give T cell receptor beta chains drawn from one sample of a study of blood T cell repertoires in COVID-19. The method was immunoSEQ multiplex PCR; TCRdb's version includes in-frame clones alone and lacks a portion of them. The sample consists of roughly 210,000 clones, roughly 90% of them appearing once. The source material was peripheral blood. The origin of the receptors is a man in his 70s with acute or convalescent COVID-19. Both conserved end residues are part of each CDR3.

TRBJ2-2	TRBV5-4	CASSLEGVGELFF
TRBJ1-4	TRBV15	CATSRYGQGMEKLFF
TRBJ2-2	TRBV6-6	CASSYSRGELFF
TRBJ2-2	TRBV13	CASSLRTGYQSTGELFF
TRBJ2-1	TRBV3-1/TRBV3-2	CASSRTSGGEQFF
TRBJ1-5	TRBV5-5	CASSLTGEEPQHF
TRBJ2-2	TRBV2	CASRPGTGATNTGELFF
TRBJ2-1	TRBV18	CASSRPGQPYNEQFF
TRBJ2-3	TRBV28	CASSWGRGSDTQYF
TRBJ2-7	TRBV11-2	CASSLHGGQYF
TRBJ2-4	TRBV28	CASSFVTSGAKNIQYF
TRBJ2-1	TRBV7-6	CASSFDDLSSYNEQFF
TRBJ2-7	TRBV24-1	CATMGLAGGEQYF
TRBJ1-2	TRBV9	CASSVASDSFKYGYTF
TRBJ1-2	TRBV7-2	CASSLATDSYGYTF
TRBJ2-1	TRBV6-1	CASSELARRVVGEQFF
TRBJ1-1	TRBV5-1	CASSFGGGQVTEAFF
TRBJ1-6	TRBV27	CASSYRVPPNSPLHF
TRBJ1-2	TRBV6-5	CASSYQGSANGYTF
TRBJ1-4	TRBV14	CASSLDTSTNEKLFF
TRBJ2-5	TRBV5-6	CASSLQGPETQYF
TRBJ2-1	TRBV12-5	CASGFRPPGQTYNEQFF
TRBJ2-6	TRBV4-1	CASSQDGALGFSGANVLTF
TRBJ2-7	TRBV24-1	CATSCSLAEHYEQYF
TRBJ2-5	TRBV15	CATSRGTQETQYF
TRBJ1-1	TRBV6-5	CASSLGQLNTEAFF
TRBJ2-1	TRBV7-2	CATRGGRGTYNEQFF
TRBJ1-1	TRBV3-1/TRBV3-2	CASSQVNTEAFF
TRBJ1-2	TRBV4-3	CASSQHTANYGYTF
TRBJ2-5	TRBV4-2	CASSQRHKRGSTETQYF
TRBJ2-3	TRBV9	CASSPSGRGLDTQYF
TRBJ1-1	TRBV27	CASSQRRGSGGTEAFF
TRBJ1-4	TRBV4-2	CASSQEKGQGTRSLFF
TRBJ2-7	TRBV19	CASSSQGSNEQYF
TRBJ2-3	TRBV3-1/TRBV3-2	CASSPGTSGAGAQYF
TRBJ2-5	TRBV7-6	CASSFLGTDQETQYF
TRBJ1-5	TRBV19	CASSIWVGDQPQHF
TRBJ1-5	TRBV20-1	CSASPPNQPQHF
TRBJ2-1	TRBV9	CASSVTGGYNEQFF
TRBJ1-2	TRBV28	CASSSTGGGARVSGYTF
TRBJ1-1	TRBV7-9	CASRPYRGGSEAFF
TRBJ2-1	TRBV3-1/TRBV3-2	CASSQLAGNNEQFF
TRBJ2-1	TRBV6-5	CASNQQGFSHNEQFF
TRBJ2-5	TRBV9	CASSVRGGQETQYF
TRBJ2-2	TRBV6-5	CASLPRGTGELFF